What follows are 15 T cell receptor beta chains derived from one specimen sequenced in a study of cytomegalovirus exposure and HLA in healthy donors. Researchers ran the PCR with 60 Vbeta and 13 Jbeta primers. Profiling relied on immunoSEQ multiplex PCR, and the TCRdb table lists in-frame clones only, not all of them. The specimen's table records 50,000 or so clones. The source material was PBMCs. The receptors were sampled from a woman aged 18-35 years in good health and CMV-seronegative.

In regard to this clone: At one end, the junction sequence differs from germline, possibly due to a read error. This chain links TRBV18 with TRBJ2-5, with unresolved D. Per the germline V gene, CDR1 is KGHSH and CDR2 is LQKENI. The CDR3 consists of 15 residues. The CDR3 DNA sequence: TGTGCCAGCTCACCTAGGCCACAGTTCCAAGAGAACCAGTACTTC. It codes for CASSPRPQFQENQYF. The entire variable domain, with the rest obtained from reference TRBV18 and TRBJ2-5, is as follows: NAGVMQNPRHLVRRRGQEARLRCSPMKGHSHVYWYRQLPEEGLKFMVYLQKENIIDESGMPKERFSAEFPKEGPSILRIQQVVRGDSAAYFCASSPRPQFQENQYFGPGTRLLVL.

The gene calls are TRBV19 and TRBJ2-3; tentatively, D is TRBD2 (6 bases). V was clipped by 7 bases and J by 0 bases, with 11 bases between them. This CDR3 has 14 residues. CDR1 is LNHDA, CDR2 SQIVND, per germline (reference sequence). Here the CDR3 reads CASTGRGSTDTQYF. The CDR3 DNA reads as TGTGCCAGTACCGGGCGGGGAAGCACAGATACGCAGTATTTT.

The chain has TRBV9 and TRBJ2-5; 9 bases agree with TRBD2. CDR3 length equals 16 residues. V lost 0 bases, J lost 4 bases, and 7 bases stayed unmatched. Germline values: CDR1 SGDLS, CDR2 YYNGEE. The CDR3 loop reads CASSVGVVAGAETQYF. The CDR3, as DNA: TGTGCCAGCAGCGTAGGGGTGGTAGCGGGGGCAGAGACCCAGTACTTC.

Here the CDR3 reads CASSLVGALNEKLFF. The CDR3 bases are TGCGCCAGCAGCTTGGTGGGGGCCCTTAATGAAAAACTGTTTTTT. The rearrangement uses TRBV5-1 and TRBJ1-4, with D possibly being TRBD1 (6 bases). The CDR3 contains 15 residues. Germline CDR1 is SGHRS and CDR2 is YFSETQ. V dropped 0 bases and J dropped 4 bases, with 10 bases sitting between them.

Remarks on this clone: A read error may account for a junction end that differs from germline. The genes are TRBV7-2 and TRBJ1-2; no clear D gene. Per germline, CDR1 SGHTA and CDR2 FQGNSA. This CDR3 is 13 amino acids long. The DNA of the CDR3 is TGTGCCAACAGCATTGGGAGAGCCTATGGCTACACCTTC. It encodes CANSIGRAYGYTF.

The V and J genes are TRBV5-1 and TRBJ2-7, with D possibly being TRBD1 (6 bases). Trimming pared 0 bases from V and 2 bases from J, leaving 15 bases between. CDR1 is SGHRS, CDR2 YFSETQ, per germline. The CDR3 is 16 residues long. The CDR3, as DNA: TGCGCCAGCAGCTTGGGCAGGGGAGTTCCAACCTACGAGCAGTACTTC. This sequence encodes CASSLGRGVPTYEQYF.

The J gene is TRBJ2-1, the V gene TRBV9, with no clear D. CDR3 size: 15 residues. Trimming pared 0 bases from V and 0 bases from J, leaving 7 bases between. The germline V gene encodes CDR1 SGDLS and CDR2 YYNGEE. DNA for the CDR3: TGTGCCAGCAGCGTAGCCCGGTTCTCCTACAATGAGCAGTTCTTC. This encodes CASSVARFSYNEQFF.

V and J are TRBV5-4 and TRBJ2-7; maybe TRBD2 (5 bases). Germline V CDR1 and CDR2: SGHNT, YYREEE (reference sequence). V was clipped by 4 bases and J by 1 base, with 12 bases between them. This CDR3 has 14 amino acids. CDR3 bases: TGTGCCAGCAGCCCAACCGGGGTTTCCTACGAGCAGTACTTC. This gives the protein CASSPTGVSYEQYF.

This chain joins TRBV4-2 and TRBJ2-7, with TRBD1 identical over 8 bases. The J segment lost 4 bases and the V segment lost 4 bases, leaving 12 bases of the junction unmatched. The germline CDR1 and CDR2 sequences are LGHNA and YNFKEQ. The length of the CDR3 is 16 residues. The DNA for the CDR3 is TGTGCCAGCAGCCGAGGGGGCGACAGGGGAGGTTACGAGCAGTACTTC. Amino acids: CASSRGGDRGGYEQYF.

This chain uses TRBV18 with TRBJ2-7, with unresolved D. Between the trimmed V and J ends, which lost 3 bases and 2 bases, there was a span of 11 bases. Germline V gives CDR1 KGHSH, CDR2 LQKENI. The CDR3 covers 14 residues. CDR3 sequence reads: CASSPRTVPYEQYF. The DNA for the CDR3 is TGTGCCAGCTCACCGCGAACAGTGCCCTACGAGCAGTACTTC.

This chain joins TRBV4-2 and TRBJ2-5, with TRBD2 identical over 14 bases. This CDR3 contains 16 residues. CDR1 is LGHNA, CDR2 YNFKEQ, per germline. V lost 2 bases and J lost 4; bases outside the gene matches: 3. The CDR3 DNA reads TGTGCCAGCAGCCAAAGACTAGCGGGGGGGCCAGAGACCCAGTACTTC. Protein: CASSQRLAGGPETQYF.

This chain links TRBV19 with TRBJ1-5; 8 nucleotides align to TRBD1. This CDR3 has 19 amino acids. V gave up 3 bases and J gave up 4 bases; unmatched junction bases: 17. Germline V gives CDR1 LNHDA, CDR2 SQIVND (reference sequence). CDR3 sequence: CASSMWGDRTLGRNQPQHF. In DNA form, the CDR3 reads TGTGCCAGTAGTATGTGGGGGGACAGGACTTTGGGGCGGAATCAGCCCCAGCATTTT.

This chain links TRBV13 with TRBJ2-2; 14 positions match TRBD2. V trimming: 4 bases; J trimming: 3 bases; junction bases outside the gene matches: 1. The CDR3 is made up of 16 amino acids. Germline assignment: CDR1 PRHDT and CDR2 FYEKMQ (reference sequence). CDR3 coding DNA: TGTGCCAGCAGCTGGGGACTAGCGGGAGACACCGGGGAGCTGTTTTTT. Translated, it gives CASSWGLAGDTGELFF.

The V call is TRBV5-1, the J call TRBJ1-5; D gene ambiguous. Trimming cost V 4 bases and J 3 bases, with 23 bases left between them. The germline V gene has CDR1 SGHRS and CDR2 YFSETQ. There are 18 residues in the CDR3. CDR3 sequence: CASSPKPAGELTNQPQHF. In nucleotides, the CDR3 is TGCGCCAGCAGCCCAAAACCCGCGGGAGAGTTGACCAATCAGCCCCAGCATTTT.

This chain links TRBV14 with TRBJ2-1; D perhaps matches TRBD2 (5 bases). Germline CDR1 SGHDN, CDR2 FVKESK. The CDR3 totals 14 residues. Trimming shortened V by 3 bases and J by 0 bases, and 6 bases separated the two germline ends. CDR3: CASSQSGSYNEQFF. CDR3 coding DNA: TGTGCCAGCAGCCAGAGCGGCTCCTACAATGAGCAGTTCTTC. Looking up the rest from reference TRBV14 and TRBJ2-1 gives the full variable domain: EAGVTQFPSHSVIEKGQTVTLRCDPISGHDNLYWYRRVMGKEIKFLLHFVKESKQDESGMPNNRFLAERTGGTYSTLKVQPAELEDSGVYFCASSQSGSYNEQFFGPGTRLTVL.